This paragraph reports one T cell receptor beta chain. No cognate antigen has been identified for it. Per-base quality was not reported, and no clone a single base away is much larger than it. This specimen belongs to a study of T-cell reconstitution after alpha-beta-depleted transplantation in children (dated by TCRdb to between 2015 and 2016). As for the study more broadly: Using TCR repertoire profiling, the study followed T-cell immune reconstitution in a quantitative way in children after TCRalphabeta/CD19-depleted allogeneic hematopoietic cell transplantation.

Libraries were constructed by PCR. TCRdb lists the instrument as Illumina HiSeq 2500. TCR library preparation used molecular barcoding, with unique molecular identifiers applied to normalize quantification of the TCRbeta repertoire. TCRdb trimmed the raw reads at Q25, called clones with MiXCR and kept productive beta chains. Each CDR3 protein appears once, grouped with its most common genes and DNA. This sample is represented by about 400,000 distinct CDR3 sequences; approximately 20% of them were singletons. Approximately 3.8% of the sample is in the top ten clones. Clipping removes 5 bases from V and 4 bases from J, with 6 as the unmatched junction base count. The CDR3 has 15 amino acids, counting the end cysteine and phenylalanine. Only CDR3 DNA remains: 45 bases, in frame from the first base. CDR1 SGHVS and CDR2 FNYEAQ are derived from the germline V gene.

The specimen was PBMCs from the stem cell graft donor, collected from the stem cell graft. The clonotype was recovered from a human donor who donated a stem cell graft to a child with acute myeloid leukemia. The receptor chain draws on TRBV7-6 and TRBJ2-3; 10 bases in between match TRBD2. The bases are TGTGCCAGCAGCCCAAAGCGGGAGGGTGCAGATACGCAGTATTTT. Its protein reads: CASSPKREGADTQYF.